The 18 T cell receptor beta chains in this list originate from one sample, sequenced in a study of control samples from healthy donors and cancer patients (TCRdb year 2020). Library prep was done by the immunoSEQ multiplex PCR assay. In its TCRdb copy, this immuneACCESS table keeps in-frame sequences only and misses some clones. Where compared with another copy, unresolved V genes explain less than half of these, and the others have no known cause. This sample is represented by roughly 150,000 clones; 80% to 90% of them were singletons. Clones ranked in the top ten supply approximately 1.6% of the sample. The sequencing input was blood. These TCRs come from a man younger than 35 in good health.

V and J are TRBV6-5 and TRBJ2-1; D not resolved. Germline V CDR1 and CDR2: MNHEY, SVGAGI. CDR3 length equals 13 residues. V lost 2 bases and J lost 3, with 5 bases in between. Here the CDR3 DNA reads TGTGCCAGCAGTTACAGCTTCTACAATGAGCAGTTCTTC. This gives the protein CASSYSFYNEQFF.

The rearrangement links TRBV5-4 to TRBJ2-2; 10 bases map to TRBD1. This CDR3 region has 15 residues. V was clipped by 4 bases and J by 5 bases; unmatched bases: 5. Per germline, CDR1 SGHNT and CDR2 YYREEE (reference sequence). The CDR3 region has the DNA TGTGCCAGCAGCCGAGGACAGGGGGGGACCGGGGAGCTGTTTTTT. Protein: CASSRGQGGTGELFF.

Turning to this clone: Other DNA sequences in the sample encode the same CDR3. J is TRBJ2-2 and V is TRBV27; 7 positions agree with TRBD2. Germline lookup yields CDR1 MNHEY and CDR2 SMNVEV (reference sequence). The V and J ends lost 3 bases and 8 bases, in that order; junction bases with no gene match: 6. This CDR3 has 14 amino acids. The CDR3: CASSFGGSRGELFF. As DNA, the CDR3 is TGTGCCAGCAGTTTCGGGGGGTCTAGGGGGGAGCTGTTTTTT.

CDR3 bases: TGTGCCAGCAGTTTGGACCTTTACGAGCAGTACTTC. Amino acid sequence: CASSLDLYEQYF. This sequence joins TRBV12-3 or TRBV12-4 and TRBJ2-7; the D is unclear. The CDR3 runs to 12 residues. V lost 3 bases, J lost 4 bases, and 7 bases lay in between.

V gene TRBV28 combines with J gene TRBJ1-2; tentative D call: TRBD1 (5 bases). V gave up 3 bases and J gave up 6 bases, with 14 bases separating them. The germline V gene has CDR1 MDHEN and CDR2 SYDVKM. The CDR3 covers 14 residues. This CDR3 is CASSFPGVADGYTF. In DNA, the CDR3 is TGTGCCAGCAGTTTCCCGGGGGTGGCGGATGGCTACACCTTC.

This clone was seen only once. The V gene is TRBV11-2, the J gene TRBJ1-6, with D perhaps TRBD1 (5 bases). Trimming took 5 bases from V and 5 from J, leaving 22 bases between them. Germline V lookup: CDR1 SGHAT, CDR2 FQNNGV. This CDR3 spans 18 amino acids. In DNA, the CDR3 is TGTGCCAGCAGCCGATTGTGGGAGGGTAAAGGGGATAATTCACCCCTCCACTTT. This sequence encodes CASSRLWEGKGDNSPLHF. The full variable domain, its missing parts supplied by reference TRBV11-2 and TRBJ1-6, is EAGVAQSPRYKIIEKRQSVAFWCNPISGHATLYWYQQILGQGPKLLIQFQNNGVVDDSQLPKDRFSAERLKGVDSTLKIQPAKLEDSAVYLCASSRLWEGKGDNSPLHFGNGTRLTVT.

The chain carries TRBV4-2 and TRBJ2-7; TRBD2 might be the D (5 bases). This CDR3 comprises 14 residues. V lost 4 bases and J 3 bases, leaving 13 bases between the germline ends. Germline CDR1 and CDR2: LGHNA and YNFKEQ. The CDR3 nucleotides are TGTGCCAGCAGCCCTACGGGGAGTTACTACGAGCAGTACTTC. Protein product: CASSPTGSYYEQYF.

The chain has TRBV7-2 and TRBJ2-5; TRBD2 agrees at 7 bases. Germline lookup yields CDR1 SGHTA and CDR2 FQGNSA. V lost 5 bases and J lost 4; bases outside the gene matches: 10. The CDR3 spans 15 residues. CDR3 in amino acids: CASSPVKGRGETQYF. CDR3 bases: TGTGCCAGCAGCCCCGTAAAGGGGAGGGGAGAGACCCAGTACTTC.

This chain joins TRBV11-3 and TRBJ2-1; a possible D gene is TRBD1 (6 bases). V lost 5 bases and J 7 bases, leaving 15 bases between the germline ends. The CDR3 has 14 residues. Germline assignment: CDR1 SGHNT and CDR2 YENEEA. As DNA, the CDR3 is TGTGCCAGCAGCCCCGGTGGCAGGGGAAATGAGCAGTTCTTC. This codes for CASSPGGRGNEQFF.

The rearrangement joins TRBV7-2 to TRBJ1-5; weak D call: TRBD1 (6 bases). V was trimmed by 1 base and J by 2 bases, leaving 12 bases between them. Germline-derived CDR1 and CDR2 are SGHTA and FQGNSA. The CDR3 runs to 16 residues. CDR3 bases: TGTGCCAGCAGCTTAGTGGCAGGGGAAGGCAATCAGCCCCAGCATTTT. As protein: CASSLVAGEGNQPQHF. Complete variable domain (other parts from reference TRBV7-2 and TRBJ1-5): GAGVSQSPSNKVTEKGKDVELRCDPISGHTALYWYRQSLGQGLEFLIYFQGNSAPDKSGLPSDRFSAERTGGSVSTLTIQRTQQEDSAVYLCASSLVAGEGNQPQHFGDGTRLSIL.

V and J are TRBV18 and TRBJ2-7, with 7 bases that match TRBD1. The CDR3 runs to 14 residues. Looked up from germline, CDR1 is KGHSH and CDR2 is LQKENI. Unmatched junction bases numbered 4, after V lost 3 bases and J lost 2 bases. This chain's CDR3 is CASSPYTGAYEQYF. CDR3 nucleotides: TGTGCCAGCTCACCCTATACAGGGGCCTACGAGCAGTACTTC.

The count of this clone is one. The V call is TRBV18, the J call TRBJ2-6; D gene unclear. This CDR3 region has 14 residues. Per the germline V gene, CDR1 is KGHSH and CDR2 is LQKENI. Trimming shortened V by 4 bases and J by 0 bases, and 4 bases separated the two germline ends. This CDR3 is CASSQGSGANVLTF. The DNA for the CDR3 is TGTGCCAGCTCACAGGGCTCTGGGGCCAACGTCCTGACTTTC.

CDR3 region: CASSLENLNTEAFF. CDR3 nucleotide sequence: TGCGCCAGCAGCTTGGAGAATTTGAACACTGAAGCTTTCTTT. The chain links TRBV5-1 to TRBJ1-1; D ambiguous. V lost 0 bases and J 0 bases, leaving 6 bases between the germline ends. Germline-derived CDR1 and CDR2 are SGHRS and YFSETQ. The CDR3 covers 14 residues.

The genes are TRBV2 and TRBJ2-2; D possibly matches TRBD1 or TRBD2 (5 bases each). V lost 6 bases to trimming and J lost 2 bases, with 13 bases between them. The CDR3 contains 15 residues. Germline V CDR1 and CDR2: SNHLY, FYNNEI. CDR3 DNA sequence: TGTGCCAGCAGCCGGGACGGAGCAAACACCGGGGAGCTGTTTTTT. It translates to CASSRDGANTGELFF.

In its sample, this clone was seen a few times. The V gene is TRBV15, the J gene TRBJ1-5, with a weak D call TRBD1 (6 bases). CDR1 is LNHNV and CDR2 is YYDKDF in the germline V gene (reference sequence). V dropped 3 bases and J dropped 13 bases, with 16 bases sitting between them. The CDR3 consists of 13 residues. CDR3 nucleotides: TGTGCCACCAGCAGCTTACCGGGACAAGTGCAGCATTTT. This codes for CATSSLPGQVQHF.

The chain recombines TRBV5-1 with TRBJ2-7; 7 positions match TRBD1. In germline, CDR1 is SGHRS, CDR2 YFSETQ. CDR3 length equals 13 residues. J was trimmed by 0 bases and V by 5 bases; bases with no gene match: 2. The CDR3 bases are TGCGCCAGCAGGGGGACAGACTCCTACGAGCAGTACTTC. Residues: CASRGTDSYEQYF.

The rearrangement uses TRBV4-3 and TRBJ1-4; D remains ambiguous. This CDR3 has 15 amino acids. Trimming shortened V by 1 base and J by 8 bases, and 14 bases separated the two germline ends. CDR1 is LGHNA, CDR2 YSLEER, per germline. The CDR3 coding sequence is TGCGCCAGCAGCCAAGGTTTCCGGGAGAGCGAAAAACTGTTTTTT. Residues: CASSQGFRESEKLFF.

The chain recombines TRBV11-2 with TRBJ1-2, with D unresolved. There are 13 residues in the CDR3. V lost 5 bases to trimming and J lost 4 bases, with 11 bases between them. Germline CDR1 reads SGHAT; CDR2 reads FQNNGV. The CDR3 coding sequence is TGTGCCAGCAGCCCAGACCTTCGCTATGGCTACACCTTC. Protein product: CASSPDLRYGYTF.